Listed below are T cell receptor beta chains from one sample, sequenced in a study of shared clonotypes between healthy human individuals. Repertoires were generated with immunoSEQ multiplex PCR, while TCRdb's copy carries only in-frame clones and drops some. The data contain about 2.1 million clones, 85% to 95% of them singletons. Input material: naive CD8+ T cells from PBMCs. The receptors come from a man younger than 35 in good health. Some clones in this sample may be carry-over from other donors' samples. Both conserved end residues are part of each CDR3. The D gene is left open where the match is weak. Size is omitted from some rows. Given values are once, few, many or a class for expanded clones.

DNA: TGTGCCAGCAGCTTAGGCGCAGTCACTGAGCAGTACTTC
CDR3: CASSLGAVTEQYF
size: NA
V: TRBV7-3
D: NA
J: TRBJ2-7

DNA: TGCGCCAGCAGGGACACCTCAAGTATTCCAGAGACCCAGTACTTC
CDR3: CASRDTSSIPETQYF
size: NA
V: TRBV5-1
D: NA
J: TRBJ2-5

DNA: TGTGCCAGCAGCTTAGATCCCCGGGGCGAAAAACTGTTTTTT
CDR3: CASSLDPRGEKLFF
size: NA
V: TRBV11-2
D: NA
J: TRBJ1-4

DNA: TGTGCCAGTAGTCTGGACAGCGCAGATACGCAGTATTTT
CDR3: CASSLDSADTQYF
size: NA
V: TRBV19
D: NA
J: TRBJ2-3

DNA: TGTGCCAGCAGCTTAGCTGGTCCTAATGAAAAACTGTTTTTT
CDR3: CASSLAGPNEKLFF
size: NA
V: TRBV7-9
D: NA
J: TRBJ1-4

DNA: TGTGCCAGCATCCAGACTGGGGGAACCGGGGAGCTGTTTTTT
CDR3: CASIQTGGTGELFF
size: NA
V: TRBV28
D: NA
J: TRBJ2-2

DNA: TGTGCCAGCAATGGGGGTACCGGGGAGCTGTTTTTT
CDR3: CASNGGTGELFF
size: NA
V: TRBV6-6
D: NA
J: TRBJ2-2

DNA: TGTGCCAGCAGCTTAGCGCGGGGAACAACCTACGAGCAGTACTTC
CDR3: CASSLARGTTYEQYF
size: NA
V: TRBV7-6
D: NA
J: TRBJ2-7

DNA: TGTGCCAGCAGTTACTCGAGTGGGACGGACTGCGAGCAGTACTTC
CDR3: CASSYSSGTDCEQYF
size: NA
V: TRBV6-5
D: NA
J: TRBJ2-7

DNA: TGTGCCACCTATAACAGGGACACCGGGGAGCTGTTTTTT
CDR3: CATYNRDTGELFF
size: NA
V: TRBV2
D: NA
J: TRBJ2-2

DNA: TGCGCCAGCAGCCTCGAGACGGGGAGGGGGTACGAGCAGTACTTC
CDR3: CASSLETGRGYEQYF
size: NA
V: TRBV4-1
D: NA
J: TRBJ2-7

DNA: TGTGCCAGCAGCGCTAGGGGAGGGATTGTTAGCCAAGAGACCCAGTACTTC
CDR3: CASSARGGIVSQETQYF
size: NA
V: TRBV7-2
D: TRBD2
J: TRBJ2-5

DNA: TGCGCCAGCAGCCAAAGACGGGACACATACAATGAGCAGTTCTTC
CDR3: CASSQRRDTYNEQFF
size: once
V: TRBV4-1
D: NA
J: TRBJ2-1

DNA: TGTGCCAGCAGTGATGCCCCGGGGGGCGGGTATGGCTACACCTTC
CDR3: CASSDAPGGGYGYTF
size: NA
V: TRBV28
D: NA
J: TRBJ1-2

DNA: TGTGCCAGCAGCACCGGGACTTCAACCGGGGAGCTGTTTTTT
CDR3: CASSTGTSTGELFF
size: NA
V: TRBV9
D: NA
J: TRBJ2-2

DNA: TGTGCCAGTAGCATCACAGTGGGAGGGGGGGGCAATCAGCCCCAGCATTTT
CDR3: CASSITVGGGGNQPQHF
size: NA
V: TRBV19
D: NA
J: TRBJ1-5

DNA: TGTGCCAGCAGCTCGACTCAGGGCTACACCTTC
CDR3: CASSSTQGYTF
size: NA
V: TRBV7-9
D: NA
J: TRBJ1-2

DNA: TGTGCCAGCAACCCGGGTCCGGCGGCCAAAAACATTCAGTACTTC
CDR3: CASNPGPAAKNIQYF
size: NA
V: TRBV7-9
D: NA
J: TRBJ2-4

DNA: TGTGCCAGCAGCTTAGTAGCAGGGGAGTTCTACGAGCAGTACTTC
CDR3: CASSLVAGEFYEQYF
size: NA
V: TRBV7-9
D: NA
J: TRBJ2-7

DNA: TGTGCCAGCAGTTCGGGACAGTTCTACGAGCAGTACTTC
CDR3: CASSSGQFYEQYF
size: NA
V: TRBV27
D: TRBD1
J: TRBJ2-7

DNA: TGTGCCAGCAGCTTACTAGCGGGTGGAATGTGGCAGTTCTTC
CDR3: CASSLLAGGMWQFF
size: NA
V: TRBV11-2
D: TRBD2
J: TRBJ2-1

DNA: TGTGCCAGCAGCTCTACGACAGGGGGCAAAGGTTCCGGGGAGCTGTTTTTT
CDR3: CASSSTTGGKGSGELFF
size: NA
V: TRBV7-7
D: TRBD1
J: TRBJ2-2

DNA: TGTGCCAGCAGTTTCGGGACGGACCCCTACGAGCAGTACTTC
CDR3: CASSFGTDPYEQYF
size: NA
V: TRBV27
D: NA
J: TRBJ2-7

DNA: TGTGCCAGCAATTACAGGGCAGGCACTGAAGCTTTCTTT
CDR3: CASNYRAGTEAFF
size: NA
V: TRBV27
D: NA
J: TRBJ1-1

DNA: TGTGCCAGCGCTGGACAGGGGATTTCGGGCTACACCTTC
CDR3: CASAGQGISGYTF
size: NA
V: TRBV27
D: TRBD1
J: TRBJ1-2

DNA: TGTGCCAGCAGCCCCCCCGGGTCCGGGGAGCTGTTTTTT
CDR3: CASSPPGSGELFF
size: NA
V: TRBV5-4
D: NA
J: TRBJ2-2

DNA: TGTGCCAGCAGTTTTGGGGGAGAAGAACAGCCCCAGCATTTT
CDR3: CASSFGGEEQPQHF
size: NA
V: TRBV28
D: NA
J: TRBJ1-5

DNA: TGTGCCAGCAGCTCAGGGGTTAGCGAGCAGTACTTC
CDR3: CASSSGVSEQYF
size: NA
V: TRBV7-9
D: NA
J: TRBJ2-7

DNA: TGTGCCAGCAGTCTTGGGGGCTCCTACGAGCAGTACTTC
CDR3: CASSLGGSYEQYF
size: NA
V: TRBV27
D: NA
J: TRBJ2-7

DNA: TGTGCCAGTAGTGGGGATCACTATGGCTACACCTTC
CDR3: CASSGDHYGYTF
size: NA
V: TRBV19
D: NA
J: TRBJ1-2

DNA: TGTGCCAGCAGCCGAGGACCAAGCGGGGGAGGTTTAGCCAAAAACATTCAGTACTTC
CDR3: CASSRGPSGGGLAKNIQYF
size: NA
V: TRBV5-6
D: TRBD2
J: TRBJ2-4

DNA: TGTGCCAGCAACGGGCCTACCTACGAGCAGTACTTC
CDR3: CASNGPTYEQYF
size: NA
V: TRBV7-8
D: NA
J: TRBJ2-7

DNA: TGTGCCAGCAAAATAGGGGCAGGGGGCTACGAGCAGTACTTC
CDR3: CASKIGAGGYEQYF
size: NA
V: TRBV2
D: TRBD1
J: TRBJ2-7

DNA: TGTGCCAGCAGCCCCCCCCTGGCGGGAGGGCCGAACACCGGGGAGCTGTTTTTT
CDR3: CASSPPLAGGPNTGELFF
size: NA
V: TRBV11-2
D: TRBD2
J: TRBJ2-2

DNA: TGTGCCAGCAGAGACAGGGGCCTTGGGGAGCAGTACTTC
CDR3: CASRDRGLGEQYF
size: NA
V: TRBV6-1
D: TRBD1
J: TRBJ2-7

DNA: TGTGCCAGCAGCCAAGAAAGCGTCTACAATGAAAAACTGTTTTTT
CDR3: CASSQESVYNEKLFF
size: NA
V: TRBV4-2
D: NA
J: TRBJ1-4

DNA: TGTGCCAGCAGTCTAGGGACTAGCGGGAGTTGGTACGAGCAGTACTTC
CDR3: CASSLGTSGSWYEQYF
size: NA
V: TRBV27
D: TRBD2
J: TRBJ2-7

DNA: TGTGCCAGCAGTTGGGGGAGACTAGCGGGCCACGAGCAGTACTTC
CDR3: CASSWGRLAGHEQYF
size: NA
V: TRBV6-5
D: TRBD2
J: TRBJ2-7

DNA: TGTGCCAGCAGCTTGAGAGCTTACAATGAGCAGTTCTTC
CDR3: CASSLRAYNEQFF
size: NA
V: TRBV5-4
D: NA
J: TRBJ2-1

DNA: TGCGCCAGCAGCCAAGAACCGCAGGGGGCCCAAGAAAAACTGTTTTTT
CDR3: CASSQEPQGAQEKLFF
size: NA
V: TRBV4-3
D: TRBD1
J: TRBJ1-4

DNA: TGTGCCAGTAGTATCCGTTACACGAACAACTACGAGCAGTACTTC
CDR3: CASSIRYTNNYEQYF
size: NA
V: TRBV19
D: NA
J: TRBJ2-7

DNA: TGTGCCAGCAGCTCTTCCACCGGGACCCCGAACACCGGGGAGCTGTTTTTT
CDR3: CASSSSTGTPNTGELFF
size: NA
V: TRBV11-2
D: NA
J: TRBJ2-2

DNA: TGTGCCAGCGGACTGGGAGCGGGGGCCTACGAGCAGTACTTC
CDR3: CASGLGAGAYEQYF
size: NA
V: TRBV27
D: TRBD2
J: TRBJ2-7

DNA: TGCGCCAGCTCCCTAAGGTACCTCCGGGGGGTTGAGCAGTTCTTC
CDR3: CASSLRYLRGVEQFF
size: NA
V: TRBV4-1
D: TRBD2
J: TRBJ2-1

DNA: TGTGCCAGCACCACACCCGGAGAAGAGACCCAGTACTTC
CDR3: CASTTPGEETQYF
size: NA
V: TRBV27
D: NA
J: TRBJ2-5